The rows below give T cell receptor beta chains drawn from one sample of a study of shared clonotypes between healthy human individuals. Assay used: immunoSEQ multiplex PCR; TCRdb lists only in-frame clones, some missing. Among around 2.1 million clones, more than 85% were seen once, and the ten largest hold under 2%. The sequencing sample was made of naive CD8+ T cells from PBMCs. The source is a man aged 18 to 30 in good health. Some clones in this sample may be carry-over from other donors' samples. Each CDR3 is given with its conserved first and last residue. Each record gives: J gene, D gene, clone size, V gene, CDR3 protein, CDR3 DNA. The D gene is left open where the match is weak. Size is stated for part of the rows, as once, few or many counts, or as a class when the clone is expanded.

TRBJ2-2 | . | . | TRBV7-9 | CASSLAGNPGELFF | TGTGCCAGCAGCTTGGCAGGGAACCCCGGGGAGCTGTTTTTT
TRBJ2-1 | . | once | TRBV27 | CASTLGGSSYNEQFF | TGTGCCAGCACCTTGGGAGGAAGCTCCTACAATGAGCAGTTCTTC
TRBJ2-7 | . | . | TRBV5-4 | CASSFAGEVYEQYF | TGTGCCAGCAGCTTTGCAGGGGAGGTCTACGAGCAGTACTTC
TRBJ1-1 | . | . | TRBV7-9 | CASSPVEVAFF | TGTGCCAGCAGCCCGGTCGAAGTGGCTTTCTTT
TRBJ2-3 | TRBD2 | . | TRBV7-6 | CASSTRLAPDTQYF | TGTGCCAGCAGCACTCGACTAGCCCCAGATACGCAGTATTTT
TRBJ1-2 | TRBD1 | . | TRBV19 | CASSFRGTNYGYTF | TGTGCCAGTAGTTTCAGGGGGACTAACTATGGCTACACCTTC
TRBJ2-7 | . | . | TRBV6-6 | CASSPTFLYEQYF | TGTGCCAGCAGCCCGACATTCTTATACGAGCAGTACTTC
TRBJ1-2 | TRBD1 | . | TRBV6-1 | CASMPIGTVYGYTF | TGTGCCAGCATGCCGATAGGGACAGTCTATGGCTACACCTTC
TRBJ2-2 | . | . | TRBV7-3 | CASSATNTGELFF | TGTGCCAGCAGTGCCACGAACACCGGGGAGCTGTTTTTT
TRBJ1-5 | TRBD1 | . | TRBV28 | CASRDRLNQPQHF | TGTGCCAGCAGGGACAGGCTAAATCAGCCCCAGCATTTT
TRBJ2-7 | TRBD2 | . | TRBV7-9 | CASSLTLAGGYEQYF | TGTGCCAGCAGCTTAACGCTAGCGGGTGGTTACGAGCAGTACTTC
TRBJ2-1 | TRBD2 | . | TRBV2 | CATGLAGDEQFF | TGTGCCACCGGACTAGCGGGAGATGAGCAGTTCTTC
TRBJ2-1 | TRBD2 | . | TRBV6-5 | CASSYEIAGVNEQFF | TGTGCCAGCAGTTACGAGATAGCGGGAGTCAATGAGCAGTTCTTC
TRBJ2-7 | TRBD2 | . | TRBV25-1 | CASSEWGGDYEQYF | TGTGCCAGCAGTGAGTGGGGGGGAGACTACGAGCAGTACTTC
TRBJ2-3 | TRBD2 | . | TRBV4-2 | CASSPLIGGRSPDTQYF | TGTGCCAGCAGCCCCTTGATAGGCGGGAGGTCTCCAGATACGCAGTATTTT
TRBJ2-7 | . | . | TRBV10-3 | CAIKDLELQEQYF | TGTGCCATCAAGGATCTTGAACTACAAGAGCAGTACTTC
TRBJ2-3 | . | . | TRBV5-4 | CASSLEPRGAETTDTQYF | TGTGCCAGCAGCTTGGAACCCCGAGGAGCGGAGACCACAGATACGCAGTATTTT
TRBJ2-7 | TRBD2 | . | TRBV19 | CASRLAGSYEQYF | TGTGCCAGTAGACTAGCGGGGAGCTACGAGCAGTACTTC
TRBJ1-2 | . | . | TRBV10-3 | CAISDGTTGYGYTF | TGTGCCATCAGTGATGGGACGACCGGCTATGGCTACACCTTC
TRBJ2-2 | TRBD1 | . | TRBV27 | CATQTGSGELFF | TGTGCCACCCAGACAGGGTCCGGGGAGCTGTTTTTT